This T cell receptor beta chain was identified during a study of blood T cell repertoires in COVID-19. Across the study: COVID-19 samples collected from the United States, Italy and Spain covered acute and convalescent phases. T cells, B-cell-depleted T cells, or PBMCs supplied cDNA or gDNA.

Source study methods: From reference gene primer amplification, estimates of nucleated cell counts were derived. The table came from immunoSEQ multiplex PCR; TCRdb's copy has only in-frame clones and leaves some out. The V and J calls and clone size were taken over from that table, and D and trimming were inferred from the DNA. The sample has around 310,000 clones, 85% to 90% seen once; the top ten hold 4%. Trimming left V 0 bases short and J 0 bases short, with 7 bases between. Germline CDR1 is SGHNT and CDR2 is YYREEE (reference sequence). CDR3 length: 15 residues. The TCR sequence derives from a woman aged 45 to 65 with active or convalescent COVID-19. The sample consisted of peripheral blood. This chain uses TRBV5-4 with TRBJ2-1, with a tentative D call TRBD1 (6 bases). CDR3 coding DNA: TGTGCCAGCAGCTTGGGGGGGCCCTCCTACAATGAGCAGTTCTTC. Its protein is CASSLGGPSYNEQFF.